One and the same sample provided the 19 T cell receptor beta chains below, sequenced in a study of T cells in narcolepsy. TCRdb's copy holds only in-frame clones and misses some; the assay was immunoSEQ multiplex PCR. The data show around 31,000 clones, about 77% seen once. The sample consisted of CD45RA- memory CD4+ T cells from PBMCs. These receptors were collected from a human donor with narcolepsy.

The gene calls are TRBV6-5 and TRBJ1-1; D remains unclear. Trimming took 6 bases from V and 4 from J, leaving 6 bases between them. This CDR3 is 11 amino acids long. Germline CDR1 is MNHEY and CDR2 is SVGAGI. This chain's CDR3 is CASSRSTEAFF. The CDR3 nucleotides read TGTGCCAGCAGCCGAAGCACTGAAGCTTTCTTT.

This clone was counted only a few times. The chain joins TRBV27 to TRBJ1-2; TRBD1 agrees at 8 bases. Germline lookup yields CDR1 MNHEY and CDR2 SMNVEV (reference sequence). V shed 0 bases and J 8 bases; nucleotides not matched to a gene: 11. The CDR3 consists of 16 residues. This chain's CDR3 is CASSLSGSWTGRGYTF. CDR3 DNA sequence: TGTGCCAGCAGTTTATCGGGATCGTGGACAGGGCGCGGCTACACCTTC.

The J gene is TRBJ2-1, the V gene TRBV28; 10 nucleotides match TRBD2. The CDR3 length is 14 residues. Germline values: CDR1 MDHEN, CDR2 SYDVKM. The V gene end was trimmed by 6 bases and the J gene end by 2 bases; junction bases not matched to a gene: 1. Here the CDR3 reads CASRSGGAYNEQFF. CDR3 DNA: TGTGCCAGCAGGAGCGGGGGGGCCTACAATGAGCAGTTCTTC.

The J gene is TRBJ1-1, the V gene TRBV28; D ambiguous. The length of the CDR3 is 15 residues. Germline V gene data show CDR1 as MDHEN and CDR2 as SYDVKM. The V end lost 3 bases, the J end lost 4 bases, and 15 bases lay between the germline ends. This chain's CDR3 is CASSLGTYGFTEAFF. CDR3 in DNA: TGTGCCAGCAGTTTGGGCACCTACGGTTTCACTGAAGCTTTCTTT.

The chain is built from TRBV27 and TRBJ2-5; D is uncertain. The DNA end favors TRBJ2-7, so the J call may be wrong. This CDR3 comprises 14 residues. Germline values: CDR1 MNHEY, CDR2 SMNVEV (reference sequence). In DNA, the CDR3 is TGTGCCAGCAGTTTCACAAGAGACTCCTACGAGCAGTACTTC. Protein sequence: CASSFTRDSYEQYF.

CDR3 loop: CASSPPAAGNYGYTF. The CDR3 coding sequence is TGTGCCAGCTCACCACCGGCAGCTGGGAACTATGGCTACACCTTC. This chain joins TRBV18 and TRBJ1-2; no definite D call. The CDR3 runs to 15 residues. The V gene lost 0 bases and the J gene lost 2 bases, with 10 bases spanning the gap. The germline V gene encodes CDR1 KGHSH and CDR2 LQKENI. The whole variable domain, remainder taken from reference TRBV18 and TRBJ1-2, is NAGVMQNPRHLVRRRGQEARLRCSPMKGHSHVYWYRQLPEEGLKFMVYLQKENIIDESGMPKERFSAEFPKEGPSILRIQQVVRGDSAAYFCASSPPAAGNYGYTFGSGTRLTVV.

V gene TRBV19 combines with J gene TRBJ1-2; no definite D call. Germline V gene data show CDR1 as LNHDA and CDR2 as SQIVND (reference sequence). Deletions cut 5 bases from V and 2 bases from J, with 3 bases between. CDR3 length: 11 residues. Here the CDR3 DNA reads TGTGCCAGTAGTGAGAACTATGGCTACACCTTC. Amino acids: CASSENYGYTF.

This chain joins TRBV10-3 and TRBJ2-5, with 8 bases identical to TRBD1. The closer fit of TRBJ2-7 to the DNA end suggests the J call may be wrong. The germline V gene has CDR1 ENHRY and CDR2 SYGVKD. The CDR3 is 14 residues long. As DNA, the CDR3 is TGTGCCATCAGGGACGGACAGGGTAGCGACGAGCAGTACTTC. Protein sequence: CAIRDGQGSDEQYF.

This clone was observed once. This sequence joins TRBV5-1 and TRBJ2-3, with 10 bases identical to TRBD2. This CDR3 region has 18 residues. Germline V CDR1 and CDR2: SGHRS, YFSETQ. The junction had 13 bases not matched to a gene; V was cut back by 1 base and J by 5 bases. CDR3 bases: TGCGCCAGCAGCTTGCAAGGGGCCCTACTAGCGGGGATAGATACGCAGTATTTT. Protein: CASSLQGALLAGIDTQYF.

This rearrangement joins TRBV28 to TRBJ1-1; D unclear. The germline V gene encodes CDR1 MDHEN and CDR2 SYDVKM. The CDR3 runs to 15 residues. The V and J ends lost 5 bases and 2 bases respectively, with 15 bases between them. CDR3 residues: CASSPSGSLNTEAFF. The CDR3 DNA follows: TGTGCCAGCAGTCCCTCGGGGTCACTTAACACTGAAGCTTTCTTT.

V is TRBV14 and J is TRBJ2-7, with 7 bases that match TRBD1. Germline loops: CDR1 SGHDN, CDR2 FVKESK. This CDR3 has 14 amino acids. Unmatched junction bases numbered 4, after V lost 2 bases and J lost 3 bases. The CDR3, as DNA: TGTGCCAGCAGCCAATTCCGGGACAGCTACGAGCAGTACTTC. Encoded protein: CASSQFRDSYEQYF.

This clone appeared a single time. This chain links TRBV15 with TRBJ1-6, with a weak D call TRBD1 (6 bases). Germline lookup yields CDR1 LNHNV and CDR2 YYDKDF (reference sequence). The CDR3 totals 17 residues. With 3 bases removed from V and 7 bases from J, the gap between germline ends came to 19 bases. Written as DNA, the CDR3 is TGTGCCACCAGCAGGGCGCTGGGGGCAAACCAGAATTCACCCCTCCACTTT. Protein: CATSRALGANQNSPLHF.

The V call is TRBV25-1, the J call TRBJ2-1; no firm D call. Germline CDR1 is MGHDK and CDR2 is SYGVNS. Trimming removed 1 base from V and 7 bases from J, with 8 bases in between. The CDR3 consists of 13 residues. CDR3 loop: CASSELSRNEQFF. The CDR3 DNA sequence: TGTGCCAGCAGTGAATTATCACGTAATGAGCAGTTCTTC.

CDR3 sequence reads: CASSFGQAYSNQPQHF. Here the CDR3 DNA reads TGTGCCAGCAGTTTTGGACAGGCCTATAGCAATCAGCCCCAGCATTTT. J is TRBJ1-5 and V is TRBV2, with TRBD1 identical over 7 bases. The CDR3 runs to 16 residues. The V gene's germline CDR1 is SNHLY and CDR2 FYNNEI. J gave up 0 bases and V 5 bases, and 7 bases lay outside the gene matches.

The V and J genes are TRBV7-3 and TRBJ2-3, with D possibly TRBD2 on 6 matching bases. This CDR3 region has 15 residues. The ends were cut back, 1 base at V and 6 bases at J, with 14 bases in the middle. Germline assignment: CDR1 SGHTA and CDR2 FQGTGA. The CDR3, as DNA: TGTGCCAGCAGCTTAATTGCGGGGAGAGGGGATACGCAGTATTTT. Its translation: CASSLIAGRGDTQYF.

The chain carries TRBV5-1 and TRBJ1-1; 7 bases align to TRBD1. The V segment lost 4 bases and the J segment 1 base; nucleotides outside the gene matches: 7. The CDR3 is 15 residues long. CDR1 is SGHRS, CDR2 YFSETQ, per germline. The CDR3 sequence: CASSRTGTANTEAFF. CDR3 nucleotides: TGCGCCAGCAGCCGGACCGGGACAGCGAACACTGAAGCTTTCTTT.

The rearrangement joins TRBV4-1 to TRBJ2-5; D assignment may be TRBD1 or TRBD2 (5 bases each). CDR3 length: 15 amino acids. The V gene lost 4 bases and the J gene lost 1 base, with 13 bases spanning the gap. CDR1 is MGHRA and CDR2 is YSYEKL in the germline V gene. The CDR3 region has the DNA TGCGCCAGCAGCCCCCACAGGAGCGGCCAAGAGACCCAGTACTTC. The encoded protein is CASSPHRSGQETQYF.

This clone appeared a few times. The CDR3 here is CASSSDRGTEAFF. CDR3 coding DNA: TGTGCCAGCAGCTCGGACAGGGGTACTGAAGCTTTCTTT. The V call is TRBV11-3, the J call TRBJ1-1, with 9 bases aligning to TRBD1. Trimming removed 4 bases from V and 5 bases from J; junction bases left unmatched: 2. This CDR3 comprises 13 residues. Germline V gene sequence: CDR1 SGHNT, CDR2 YENEEA.

The rearrangement links TRBV30 to TRBJ2-3; TRBD2 matches 10 bases. This CDR3 is 14 amino acids long. Germline CDR1 GTSNPN, CDR2 SVGIG (reference sequence). J was trimmed by 0 bases and V by 4 bases; bases with no gene match: 1. The CDR3 loop is CAWTSGRSTDTQYF. CDR3 sequence (DNA): TGTGCCTGGACTAGCGGGAGAAGCACAGATACGCAGTATTTT.